The sequence of this TCR beta chain was determined in a study of T cell clones after liver transplantation. About the research overall: Samples came pre-transplant, pre-randomization before withdrawal, and post-randomization after withdrawal ended.

The assay was immunoSEQ multiplex PCR, and TCRdb's table has in-frame clones only and misses some. The repertoire consists of 65,000 to 90,000 clones, with roughly 90% occurring once and the leading ten covering roughly 3%. Sorting of unstimulated PBMCs yielded separate CD3+CD4+ and CD3+CD8+ fractions. Points from the study as a whole: In two subjects, few donor cells limited the measurable donor-reactive repertoire.

Trimming removed 2 bases from V and 1 base from J, with 11 bases in between. CDR3 length: 14 amino acids. CDR1 is GTSNPN, CDR2 SVGIG, per germline (reference sequence). This clone was observed a handful of times. Antigen specificity is unknown. The material sequenced was CD4+ T cells from blood, taken before liver transplant. V and J are TRBV30 and TRBJ1-1; D gene unclear. The sequence was collected from a human donor who received a liver transplant. This CDR3 is CAWSSQTPNTEAFF. In nucleotides, the CDR3 is TGTGCCTGGAGTTCCCAGACCCCGAACACTGAAGCTTTCTTT.